The T cell receptor beta chain described here comes from a study of vaccination and CD4 T cells after COVID-19. Whole-study context: At a median approximately 70 days (range 14 to 241) after dose two, post-vaccine samples were obtained. Study conclusions and caveats: Spike mono-reactive status applied to 304 of 307 vaccine-specific clones in convalescent patients.

The Oncomine TCR Beta short-read assay generated sequence data from the DNA of cultured CD4+ T cells. CD4+ T cells were cultured, and genomic DNA was extracted from them. One entry per CDR3 protein results from TCRdb running MiXCR on the PCR reads. The sample includes 25,000 or so distinct CDR3 sequences, more than 40% of them seen just once. Treatment specified: approximately 10-day PBMC culture with coronavirus spike peptide pools or control peptides (ViraFEST assay). This clonotype was observed a handful of times. As yet, its antigen is unknown. The sequence came from a human donor who received a COVID-19 vaccine. Material: CD4+ T cells from blood, cultured in vitro, obtained before SARS-CoV-2 vaccination.

Written as DNA, the CDR3 is TGTGCCAGCAGCTTGGAGAGTCGGACTGGTGGCTACACCTTC. It encodes CASSLESRTGGYTF. The gene calls are TRBV5-4 and TRBJ1-2, with D uncertain. V was clipped by 0 bases and J by 7 bases, with 13 bases between them. CDR1 is SGHNT and CDR2 is YYREEE in the germline V gene (reference sequence). The CDR3 totals 14 residues.